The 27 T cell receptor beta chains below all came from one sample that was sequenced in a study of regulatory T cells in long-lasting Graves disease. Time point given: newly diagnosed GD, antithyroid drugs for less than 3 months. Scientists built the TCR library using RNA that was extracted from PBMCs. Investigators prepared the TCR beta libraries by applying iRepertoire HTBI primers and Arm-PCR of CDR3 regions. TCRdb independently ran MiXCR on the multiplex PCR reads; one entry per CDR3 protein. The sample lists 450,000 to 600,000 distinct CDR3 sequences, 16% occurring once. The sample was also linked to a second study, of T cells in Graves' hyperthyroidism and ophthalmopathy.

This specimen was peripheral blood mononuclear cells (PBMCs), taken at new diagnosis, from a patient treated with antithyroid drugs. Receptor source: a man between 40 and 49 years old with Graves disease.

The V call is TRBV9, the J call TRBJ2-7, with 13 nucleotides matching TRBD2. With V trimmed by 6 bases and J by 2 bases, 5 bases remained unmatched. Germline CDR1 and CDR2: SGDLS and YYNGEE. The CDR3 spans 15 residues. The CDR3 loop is CASIWTSGRAYEQYF. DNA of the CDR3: TGTGCCAGCATCTGGACTAGCGGGAGAGCCTACGAGCAGTACTTC.

DNA of the CDR3: TGTGCCAGCACCGTCGACAGGCCGAACTACAATGAGCAGTTCTTC. Amino acids: CASTVDRPNYNEQFF. The chain employs TRBV28 and TRBJ2-1, with D perhaps matching TRBD1 (6 bases). Germline CDR1 reads MDHEN; CDR2 reads SYDVKM. There are 15 residues in the CDR3. Trimming took off 7 bases at V and 3 bases at J, with 16 bases between the two ends.

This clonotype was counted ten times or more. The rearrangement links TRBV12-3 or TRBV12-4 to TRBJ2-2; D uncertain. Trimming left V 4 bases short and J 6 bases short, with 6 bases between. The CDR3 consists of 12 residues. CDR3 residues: CASSYGAGELFF. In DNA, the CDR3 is TGTGCCAGCAGTTATGGGGCCGGGGAGCTGTTTTTT.

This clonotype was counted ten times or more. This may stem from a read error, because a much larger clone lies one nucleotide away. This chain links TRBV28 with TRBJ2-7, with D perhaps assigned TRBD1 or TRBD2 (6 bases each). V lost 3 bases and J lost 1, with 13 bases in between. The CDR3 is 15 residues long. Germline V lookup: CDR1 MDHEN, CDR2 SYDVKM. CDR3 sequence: CASSLGGSISYEQYF. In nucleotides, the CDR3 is TGTGCCAGCAGTTTGGGGGGCAGCATTTCCTACGAGCAGTACTTC. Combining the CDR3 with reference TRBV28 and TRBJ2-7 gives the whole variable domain DVKVTQSSRYLVKRTGEKVFLECVQDMDHENMFWYRQDPGLGLRLIYFSYDVKMKEKGDIPEGYSVSREKKERFSLILESASTNQTSMYLCASSLGGSISYEQYFGPGTRLTVT.

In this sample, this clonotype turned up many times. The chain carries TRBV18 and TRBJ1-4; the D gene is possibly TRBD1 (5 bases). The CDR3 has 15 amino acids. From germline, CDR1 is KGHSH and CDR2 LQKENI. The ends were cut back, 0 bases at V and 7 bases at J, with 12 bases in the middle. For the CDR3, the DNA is TGTGCCAGCTCACCACCGGGACGGACGATTGAAAAACTGTTTTTT. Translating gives CASSPPGRTIEKLFF.

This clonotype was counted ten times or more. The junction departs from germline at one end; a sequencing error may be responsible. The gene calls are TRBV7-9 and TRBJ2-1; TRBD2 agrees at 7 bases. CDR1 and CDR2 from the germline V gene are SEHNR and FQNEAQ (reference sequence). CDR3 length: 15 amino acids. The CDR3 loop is CASSLSRGSSGLGVF. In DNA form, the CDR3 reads TGTGCCAGCAGCTTGTCCCGAGGGTCTAGCGGACTAGGGGTCTTC.

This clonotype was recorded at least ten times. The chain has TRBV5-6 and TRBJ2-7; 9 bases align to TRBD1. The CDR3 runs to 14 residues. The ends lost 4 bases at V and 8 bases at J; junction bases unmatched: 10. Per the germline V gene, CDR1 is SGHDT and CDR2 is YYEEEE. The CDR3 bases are TGTGCCAGCAGCCCCCGGGACAGGGTCGTCAAGCAGTACTTC. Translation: CASSPRDRVVKQYF.

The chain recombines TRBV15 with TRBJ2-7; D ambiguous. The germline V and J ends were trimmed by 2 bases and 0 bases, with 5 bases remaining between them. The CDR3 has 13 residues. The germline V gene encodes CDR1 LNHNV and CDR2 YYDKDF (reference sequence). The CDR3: CATSRSHSYEQYF. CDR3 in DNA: TGTGCCACCAGCAGATCTCACTCCTACGAGCAGTACTTC.

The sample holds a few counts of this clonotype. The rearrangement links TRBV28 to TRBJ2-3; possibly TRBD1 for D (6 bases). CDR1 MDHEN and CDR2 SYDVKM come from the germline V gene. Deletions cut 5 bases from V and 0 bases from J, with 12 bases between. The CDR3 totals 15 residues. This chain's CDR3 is CASSQQGWSTDTQYF. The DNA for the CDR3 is TGTGCCAGCAGTCAACAGGGTTGGAGCACAGATACGCAGTATTTT.

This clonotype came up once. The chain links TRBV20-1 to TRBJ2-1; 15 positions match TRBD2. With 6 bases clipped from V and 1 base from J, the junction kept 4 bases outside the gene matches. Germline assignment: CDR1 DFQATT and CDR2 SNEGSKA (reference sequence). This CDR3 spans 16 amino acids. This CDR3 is CSAGLAGGPSYNEQFF. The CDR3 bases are TGCAGTGCCGGACTAGCGGGAGGGCCGTCCTACAATGAGCAGTTCTTC.

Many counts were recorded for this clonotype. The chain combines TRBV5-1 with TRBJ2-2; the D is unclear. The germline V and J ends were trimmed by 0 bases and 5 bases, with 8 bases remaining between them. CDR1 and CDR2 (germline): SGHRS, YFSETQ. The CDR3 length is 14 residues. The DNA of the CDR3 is TGCGCCAGCAGCTTGGTTGAAGGAACCGGGGAGCTGTTTTTT. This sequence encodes CASSLVEGTGELFF. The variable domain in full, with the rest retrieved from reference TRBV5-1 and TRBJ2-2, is KAGVTQTPRYLIKTRGQQVTLSCSPISGHRSVSWYQQTPGQGLQFLFEYFSETQRNKGNFPGRFSGRQFSNSRSEMNVSTLELGDSALYLCASSLVEGTGELFFGEGSRLTVL.

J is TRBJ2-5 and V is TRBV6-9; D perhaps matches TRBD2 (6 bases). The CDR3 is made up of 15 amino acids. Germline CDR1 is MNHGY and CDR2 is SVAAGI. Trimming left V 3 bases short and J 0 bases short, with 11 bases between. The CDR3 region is CASSYPSVYQETQYF. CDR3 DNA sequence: TGTGCCAGCAGTTACCCTAGCGTGTACCAAGAGACCCAGTACTTC.

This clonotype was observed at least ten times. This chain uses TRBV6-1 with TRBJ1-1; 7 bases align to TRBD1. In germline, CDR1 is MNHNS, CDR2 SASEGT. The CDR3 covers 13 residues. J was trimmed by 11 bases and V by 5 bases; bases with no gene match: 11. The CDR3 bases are TGTGCCAGCAGTCGCCAGACAGGGTTGCGTGCTTTCTTT. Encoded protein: CASSRQTGLRAFF.

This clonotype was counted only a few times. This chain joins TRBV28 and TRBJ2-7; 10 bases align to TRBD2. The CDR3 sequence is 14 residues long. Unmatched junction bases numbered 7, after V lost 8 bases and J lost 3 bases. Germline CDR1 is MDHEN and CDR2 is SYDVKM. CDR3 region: CASGIGLAVYEQYF. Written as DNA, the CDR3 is TGTGCCAGCGGAATAGGACTAGCGGTCTACGAGCAGTACTTC.

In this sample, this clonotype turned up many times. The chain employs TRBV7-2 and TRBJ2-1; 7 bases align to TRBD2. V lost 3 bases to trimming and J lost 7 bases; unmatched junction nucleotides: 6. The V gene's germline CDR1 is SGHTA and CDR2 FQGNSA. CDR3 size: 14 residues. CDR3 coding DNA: TGTGCCAGCAGCTTTGGAAGGGGAGGGAATGAGCAGTTCTTC. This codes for CASSFGRGGNEQFF.

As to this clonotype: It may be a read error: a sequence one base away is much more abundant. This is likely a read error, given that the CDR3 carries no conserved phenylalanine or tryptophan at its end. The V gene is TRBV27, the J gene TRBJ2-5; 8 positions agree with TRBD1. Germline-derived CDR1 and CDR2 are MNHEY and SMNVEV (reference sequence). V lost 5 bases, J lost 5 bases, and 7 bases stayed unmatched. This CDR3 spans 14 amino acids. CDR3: CASSRQGAWETQYS. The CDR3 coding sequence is TGTGCCAGCAGTCGCCAGGGGGCATGGGAGACCCAGTACTCC.

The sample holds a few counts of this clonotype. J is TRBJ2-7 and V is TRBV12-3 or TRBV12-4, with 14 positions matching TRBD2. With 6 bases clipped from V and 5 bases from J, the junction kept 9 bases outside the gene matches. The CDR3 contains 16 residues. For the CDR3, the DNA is TGTGCCAGCAGACGAGGGACTAGCGGGAGAATCCACGAGCAGTACTTC. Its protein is CASRRGTSGRIHEQYF.

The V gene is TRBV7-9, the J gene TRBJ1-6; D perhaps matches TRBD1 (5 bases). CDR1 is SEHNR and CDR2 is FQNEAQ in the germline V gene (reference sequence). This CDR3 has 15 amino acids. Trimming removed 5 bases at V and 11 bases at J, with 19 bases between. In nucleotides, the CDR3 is TGTGCCAGCAGCCCGAGCTCAGGGATGAATCCACCCCTCCACTTT. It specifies CASSPSSGMNPPLHF.

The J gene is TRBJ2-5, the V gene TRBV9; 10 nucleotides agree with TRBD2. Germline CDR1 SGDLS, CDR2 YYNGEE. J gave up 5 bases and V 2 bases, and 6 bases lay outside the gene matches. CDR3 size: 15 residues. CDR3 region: CASSVASGRLETQYF. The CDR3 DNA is TGTGCCAGCAGCGTGGCTAGCGGGAGATTGGAGACCCAGTACTTC.

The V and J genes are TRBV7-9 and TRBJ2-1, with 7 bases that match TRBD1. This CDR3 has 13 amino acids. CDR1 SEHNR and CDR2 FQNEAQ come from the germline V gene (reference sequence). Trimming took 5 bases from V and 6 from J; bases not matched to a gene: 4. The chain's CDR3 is CASSVNRGNEQFF. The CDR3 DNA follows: TGTGCCAGCAGCGTTAACAGGGGCAATGAGCAGTTCTTC.

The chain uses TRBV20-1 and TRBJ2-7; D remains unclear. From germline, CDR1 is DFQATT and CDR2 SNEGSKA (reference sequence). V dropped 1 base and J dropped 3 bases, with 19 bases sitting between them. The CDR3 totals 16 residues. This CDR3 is CSARGGMVGYVYEQYF. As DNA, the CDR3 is TGCAGTGCTAGAGGGGGTATGGTTGGCTACGTCTACGAGCAGTACTTC.

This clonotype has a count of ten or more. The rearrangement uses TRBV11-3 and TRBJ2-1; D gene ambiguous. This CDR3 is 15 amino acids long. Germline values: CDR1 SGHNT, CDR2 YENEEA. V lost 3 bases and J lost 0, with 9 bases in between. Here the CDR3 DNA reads TGTGCCAGCAGCTTCGAGGCAGCCTCCTACAATGAGCAGTTCTTC. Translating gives CASSFEAASYNEQFF.

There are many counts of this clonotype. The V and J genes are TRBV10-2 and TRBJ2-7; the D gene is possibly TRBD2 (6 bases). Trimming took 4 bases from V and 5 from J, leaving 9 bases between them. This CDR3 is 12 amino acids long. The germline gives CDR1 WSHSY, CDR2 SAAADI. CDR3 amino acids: CASSGTIHEQYF. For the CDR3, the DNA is TGCGCCAGCAGTGGGACTATACACGAGCAGTACTTC.

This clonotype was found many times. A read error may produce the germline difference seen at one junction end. CDR3 nucleotides: TGTGCCAGCAGGTTAGCGGCTACAGATACGCAGTATTTT. It is translated as CASRLAATDTQYF. This chain links TRBV12-3 or TRBV12-4 with TRBJ2-3; tentatively, D is TRBD2 (6 bases). CDR3 length: 13 residues.

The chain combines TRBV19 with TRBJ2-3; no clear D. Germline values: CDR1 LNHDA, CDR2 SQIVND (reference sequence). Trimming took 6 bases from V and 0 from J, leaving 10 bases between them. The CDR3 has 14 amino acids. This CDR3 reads CASSERASTDTQYF. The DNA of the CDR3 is TGTGCCAGTAGCGAAAGAGCAAGCACAGATACGCAGTATTTT.

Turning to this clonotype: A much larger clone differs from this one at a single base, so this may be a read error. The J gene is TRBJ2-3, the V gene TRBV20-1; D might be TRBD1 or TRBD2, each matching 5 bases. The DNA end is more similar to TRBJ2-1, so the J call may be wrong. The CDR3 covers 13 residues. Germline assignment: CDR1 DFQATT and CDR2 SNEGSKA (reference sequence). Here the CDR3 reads CSATPLRDREQFF. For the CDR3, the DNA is TGCAGTGCCACGCCTCTCCGGGACCGAGAGCAGTTCTTC.

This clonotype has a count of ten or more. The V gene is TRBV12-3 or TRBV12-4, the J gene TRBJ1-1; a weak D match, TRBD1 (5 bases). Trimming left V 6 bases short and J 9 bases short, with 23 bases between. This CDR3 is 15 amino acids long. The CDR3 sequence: CASSRNLGGPGKAFF. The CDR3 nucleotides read TGTGCCAGCAGCCGAAACCTTGGCGGGCCAGGGAAAGCTTTCTTT.